This T cell receptor (beta chain) was observed in a study of OX40 agonist ivuxolimab in advanced cancers. Study as a whole: Dose-escalation patients were diagnosed with hepatocellular carcinoma, melanoma, renal cell cancer or head and neck cancer.

Autoimmune disease history or systemic immunosuppression barred patients. Drawing of blood for sampling happened at baseline, at cycle 4 day 1, and at cycle 7 day 1. Study findings and constraints: Expanded clones were, on average, more numerous in CD8+ T cells than in CD4+.

As for this clone: The target antigen is unknown.

Only in-frame clones appear in the TCRdb table, and some are missing; sequencing was by immunoSEQ multiplex PCR. In the table there are roughly 80,000 clones, 89% of which are singletons. The germline CDR1 and CDR2 sequences are WNHNN and SYGVQD (reference sequence). V dropped 3 bases and J dropped 0 bases, with 9 bases sitting between them. The CDR3 loop spans 14 amino acids. The gene calls are TRBV10-1 and TRBJ2-7; a weak D match, TRBD2 (5 bases). This clonotype originated in an adult with an advanced solid tumor such as melanoma, head and neck, liver or kidney cancer. Sequences were derived from CD4+ or CD8+ T cells sorted from blood, sampled in a trial of the OX40 agonist ivuxolimab. CDR3 sequence (DNA): TGCGCCAGCAGTGAAGGACTCAACTCCTACGAGCAGTACTTC. This gives the protein CASSEGLNSYEQYF.